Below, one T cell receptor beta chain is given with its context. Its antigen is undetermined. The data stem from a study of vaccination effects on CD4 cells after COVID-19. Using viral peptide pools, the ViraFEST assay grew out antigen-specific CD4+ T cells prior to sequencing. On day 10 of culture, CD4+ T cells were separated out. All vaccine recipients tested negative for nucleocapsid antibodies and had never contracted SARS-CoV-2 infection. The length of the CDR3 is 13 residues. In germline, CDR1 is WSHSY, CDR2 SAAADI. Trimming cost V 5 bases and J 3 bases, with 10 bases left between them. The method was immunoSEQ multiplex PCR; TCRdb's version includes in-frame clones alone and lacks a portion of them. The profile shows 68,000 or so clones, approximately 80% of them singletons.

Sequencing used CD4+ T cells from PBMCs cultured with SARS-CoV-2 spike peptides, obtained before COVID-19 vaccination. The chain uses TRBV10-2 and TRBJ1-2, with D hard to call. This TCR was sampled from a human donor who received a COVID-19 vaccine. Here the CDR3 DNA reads TGCGCCAGCAGTTACGCACTGGACTATGGCTACACCTTC. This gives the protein CASSYALDYGYTF.